This TCR beta chain was retrieved from a study of graft-versus-host responses after intestinal transplantation. Background on the study: Transplantation in recipients was multivisceral, liver-intestinal, or isolated intestinal.

TCRdb keeps only in-frame clones here, not all; method: immunoSEQ multiplex PCR. The sample includes about 25,000 clones, approximately 95% of them seen just once. Comments on this clone: What it recognizes is unknown.

V dropped 0 bases and J dropped 1 base, with 7 bases sitting between them. CDR3 size: 14 residues. Germline V gene sequence: CDR1 MGHRA, CDR2 YSYEKL. Whole-study findings and limits: Investigators detected GvH clones in recipient marrow, with some emerging earlier in ileum or blood.

The TCR sequence derives from a human patient who received an intestinal transplant, so some T cells may come from the graft donor. The input for sequencing was PBMCs, taken 156 days after intestinal transplant. The rearrangement uses TRBV4-1 and TRBJ2-7; D ambiguous. CDR3 protein: CASSQDARSYEQYF. CDR3 bases: TGCGCCAGCAGCCAAGACGCCAGATCCTACGAGCAGTACTTC.